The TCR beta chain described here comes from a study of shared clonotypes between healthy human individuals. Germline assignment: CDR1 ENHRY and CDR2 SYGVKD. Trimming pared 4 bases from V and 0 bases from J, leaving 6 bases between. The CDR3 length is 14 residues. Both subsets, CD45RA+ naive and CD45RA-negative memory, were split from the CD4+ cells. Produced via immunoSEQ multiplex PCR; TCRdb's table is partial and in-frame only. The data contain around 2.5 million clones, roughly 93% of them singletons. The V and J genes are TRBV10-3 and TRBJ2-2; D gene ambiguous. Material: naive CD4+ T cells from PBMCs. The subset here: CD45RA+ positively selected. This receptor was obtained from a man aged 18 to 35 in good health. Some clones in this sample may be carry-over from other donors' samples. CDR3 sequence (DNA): TGTGCCATCAGTGCTCAGTCGAACACCGGGGAGCTGTTTTTT. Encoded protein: CAISAQSNTGELFF.